Presented here are 14 T cell receptor beta chains from one specimen sequenced in a study of control samples from healthy donors and cancer patients. Measured with immunoSEQ multiplex PCR; TCRdb has only the in-frame clones, and not every one. The table includes approximately 90,000 clones, 86% detected once. The sequencing input was blood. These receptors were obtained from a man aged 25-40 years in good health.

V and J are TRBV2 and TRBJ1-4; D is perhaps TRBD1 (5 bases). V was shortened by 4 bases and J by 7 bases, with 16 bases between the two germline ends. In germline, CDR1 is SNHLY, CDR2 FYNNEI. This CDR3 has 15 amino acids. The CDR3 coding sequence is TGTGCCAGCAGTGGAAGAGCGGGGGGTAGTGAAAAACTGTTTTTT. This codes for CASSGRAGGSEKLFF. The full variable domain, completed using reference TRBV2 and TRBJ1-4, is EPEVTQTPSHQVTQMGQEVILRCVPISNHLYFYWYRQILGQKVEFLVSFYNNEISEKSEIFDDQFSVERPDGSNFTLKIRSTKLEDSAMYFCASSGRAGGSEKLFFGSGTQLSVL.

V and J are TRBV19 and TRBJ2-5, with 7 bases fitting TRBD1. The V gene's germline CDR1 is LNHDA and CDR2 SQIVND (reference sequence). The CDR3 contains 15 residues. V shed 5 bases and J 4 bases; nucleotides not matched to a gene: 10. The CDR3 nucleotides read TGTGCCAGTAGTGTAGGGGGCGCGAGGGCAGAGACCCAGTACTTC. Translated, it gives CASSVGGARAETQYF.

V and J are TRBV12-3 or TRBV12-4 and TRBJ2-1; D not certain. The CDR3 has 13 amino acids. Trimming pared 5 bases from V and 4 bases from J, leaving 9 bases between. The CDR3 loop reads CASSNRLYNEQFF. Here the CDR3 DNA reads TGTGCCAGCAGTAACCGACTGTACAATGAGCAGTTCTTC.

This sequence joins TRBV5-5 and TRBJ2-3; D is perhaps TRBD1 or TRBD2 (6 bases each). CDR3 length equals 16 residues. Trimming shortened V by 4 bases and J by 1 base, and 16 bases separated the two germline ends. Germline values: CDR1 SGHKS, CDR2 YYEKEE (reference sequence). For the CDR3, the DNA is TGTGCCAGCAGCGGGGGGAGACAGGCCGGCACAGATACGCAGTATTTT. Translating gives CASSGGRQAGTDTQYF.

The rearrangement links TRBV29-1 to TRBJ2-5, with D unclear. Germline V lookup: CDR1 SQVTM, CDR2 ANQGSEA. The CDR3 sequence is 12 residues long. The chain's CDR3 is CSAQQYQETQYF. The CDR3 DNA reads as TGCAGTGCACAGCAGTACCAAGAGACCCAGTACTTC.

This clone was detected only a few times. The rearrangement links TRBV21-1 to TRBJ2-1; the tabulated D call, TRBD1, remains unverified against the DNA. TRBV21-1 is recorded as a pseudogene. CDR3 length: 15 residues. The DNA of the CDR3 is TGTGCCAGCAGCATTCGGGACAGCCCGGACAATGAGCAGTTCTTC. Protein: CASSIRDSPDNEQFF.

This clone is deemed medium-sized. This rearrangement joins TRBV5-1 to TRBJ1-1; D ambiguous. Germline CDR1 reads SGHRS; CDR2 reads YFSETQ. The CDR3 runs 13 residues. The ends were cut back, 1 base at V and 3 bases at J, with 7 bases in the middle. The CDR3 sequence is CASSLSAHTEAFF. CDR3 DNA: TGCGCCAGCAGCTTGTCTGCTCACACTGAAGCTTTCTTT. The variable domain in full, completed from reference TRBV5-1 and TRBJ1-1, reads KAGVTQTPRYLIKTRGQQVTLSCSPISGHRSVSWYQQTPGQGLQFLFEYFSETQRNKGNFPGRFSGRQFSNSRSEMNVSTLELGDSALYLCASSLSAHTEAFFGQGTRLTVV.

The genes are TRBV9 and TRBJ1-2, with D unresolved. Germline CDR1 is SGDLS and CDR2 is YYNGEE. The V and J ends lost 1 base and 3 bases respectively, with 13 bases between them. CDR3 length equals 15 residues. The CDR3 reads CASSVTDGRDYGYTF. As DNA, the CDR3 is TGTGCCAGCAGCGTAACCGACGGGCGTGACTATGGCTACACCTTC.

The rearrangement joins TRBV5-4 to TRBJ1-2; 9 bases map to TRBD1. With V trimmed by 5 bases and J by 0 bases, 8 bases remained unmatched. Germline V CDR1 and CDR2: SGHNT, YYREEE (reference sequence). The CDR3 totals 16 residues. This CDR3 is CASSSGTGPSNYGYTF. CDR3 DNA sequence: TGTGCCAGCAGTTCCGGGACAGGGCCTTCTAACTATGGCTACACCTTC.

This clone turned up a few times. The chain combines TRBV5-6 with TRBJ2-3, with 8 bases aligning to TRBD2. With 2 bases clipped from V and 2 bases from J, the junction kept 7 bases outside the gene matches. The CDR3 extends over 16 amino acids. Germline V CDR1 and CDR2: SGHDT, YYEEEE. The CDR3 DNA is TGTGCCAGCAGCTTCCGGACTAGCCGAGACACAGATACGCAGTATTTT. Translation: CASSFRTSRDTDTQYF.

Only a few counts were recorded for this clone. The V call is TRBV2, the J call TRBJ2-7, with D possibly matching TRBD1 (6 bases). The CDR3 contains 14 residues. With 4 bases removed from V and 4 bases from J, the gap between germline ends came to 14 bases. Germline assignment: CDR1 SNHLY and CDR2 FYNNEI. CDR3 DNA: TGTGCCAGCAGTGCTACAGGGTCGCCTTACGAGCAGTACTTC. Translating gives CASSATGSPYEQYF.

The chain has TRBV29-1 and TRBJ2-5; D not certain. Trimming removed 4 bases at V and 1 base at J, with 7 bases between. The CDR3 length is 12 residues. CDR1 is SQVTM, CDR2 ANQGSEA, per germline. CDR3 nucleotide sequence: TGCAGCGTTGTGACTGGCCAAGAGACCCAGTACTTC. It translates to CSVVTGQETQYF.

The genes are TRBV2 and TRBJ1-4; D unclear. Trimming removed 0 bases from V and 4 bases from J, with 9 bases in between. The CDR3 is 15 amino acids. Germline V gene lookup returns CDR1 SNHLY and CDR2 FYNNEI. CDR3 nucleotides: TGTGCCAGCAGTGAAGCTTCTCCCCGTAATGAAAAACTGTTTTTT. Its protein product is CASSEASPRNEKLFF. Supplemented by reference TRBV2 and TRBJ1-4, the full variable domain reads EPEVTQTPSHQVTQMGQEVILRCVPISNHLYFYWYRQILGQKVEFLVSFYNNEISEKSEIFDDQFSVERPDGSNFTLKIRSTKLEDSAMYFCASSEASPRNEKLFFGSGTQLSVL.

The chain uses TRBV10-2 and TRBJ2-5, with a tentative D call TRBD2 (7 bases). V lost 6 bases and J lost 4, with 18 bases in between. CDR3 length equals 15 residues. Germline-derived CDR1 and CDR2 are WSHSY and SAAADI. CDR3 protein: CASRAVSAGAETQYF. Written as DNA, the CDR3 is TGCGCCAGCAGGGCCGTGAGTGCGGGGGCAGAGACCCAGTACTTC.